The TCR beta chain under discussion was sequenced for a study of T cells in Graves' hyperthyroidism and ophthalmopathy. Inclusion characteristics of ophthalmopathy patients comprised a Clinical Activity Score of at least 3, a NOSPECS grade of at least 4, and duration under 3 months. Researchers barred patients who had uncontrolled infection, other autoimmune disease, pregnancy or lactation. CDR1 and CDR2 (germline): SGHAT, FQNNGV. This CDR3 has 14 residues. V gave up 0 bases and J gave up 8 bases, with 8 bases separating them. This clonotype showed up many times. Using RNA transcripts as the source, TCR beta CDR3 regions were amplified. A first-round RT-PCR of the TCR CDR3 used the HTBI primer set. TCRdb processed the multiplex PCR reads anew with MiXCR; each CDR3 protein has one entry. The top ten hold roughly an eighth of the sample, which has fewer than 750,000 distinct CDR3 sequences, more than 12% seen once.

Material: blood. The origin of this receptor is a woman between 50 and 59 years old with Graves' ophthalmopathy. The genes are TRBV11-2 and TRBJ1-6; D is perhaps TRBD1 (5 bases). CDR3 nucleotide sequence: TGTGCCAGCAGCTTAGACAGGGTTTATTCACCCCTCCACTTT. Translating gives CASSLDRVYSPLHF.